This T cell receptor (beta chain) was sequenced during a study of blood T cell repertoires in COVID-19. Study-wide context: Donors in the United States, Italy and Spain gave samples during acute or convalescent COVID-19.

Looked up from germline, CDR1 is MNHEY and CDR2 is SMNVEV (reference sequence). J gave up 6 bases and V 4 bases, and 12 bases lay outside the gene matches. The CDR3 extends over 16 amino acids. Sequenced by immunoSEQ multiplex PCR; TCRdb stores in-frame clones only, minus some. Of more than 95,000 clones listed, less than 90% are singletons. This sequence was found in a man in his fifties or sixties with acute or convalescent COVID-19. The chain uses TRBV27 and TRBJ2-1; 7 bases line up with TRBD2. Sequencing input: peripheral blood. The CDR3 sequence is CASSSIQAGTGNEQFF. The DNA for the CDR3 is TGTGCCAGCAGTTCGATACAAGCGGGAACAGGCAATGAGCAGTTCTTC.